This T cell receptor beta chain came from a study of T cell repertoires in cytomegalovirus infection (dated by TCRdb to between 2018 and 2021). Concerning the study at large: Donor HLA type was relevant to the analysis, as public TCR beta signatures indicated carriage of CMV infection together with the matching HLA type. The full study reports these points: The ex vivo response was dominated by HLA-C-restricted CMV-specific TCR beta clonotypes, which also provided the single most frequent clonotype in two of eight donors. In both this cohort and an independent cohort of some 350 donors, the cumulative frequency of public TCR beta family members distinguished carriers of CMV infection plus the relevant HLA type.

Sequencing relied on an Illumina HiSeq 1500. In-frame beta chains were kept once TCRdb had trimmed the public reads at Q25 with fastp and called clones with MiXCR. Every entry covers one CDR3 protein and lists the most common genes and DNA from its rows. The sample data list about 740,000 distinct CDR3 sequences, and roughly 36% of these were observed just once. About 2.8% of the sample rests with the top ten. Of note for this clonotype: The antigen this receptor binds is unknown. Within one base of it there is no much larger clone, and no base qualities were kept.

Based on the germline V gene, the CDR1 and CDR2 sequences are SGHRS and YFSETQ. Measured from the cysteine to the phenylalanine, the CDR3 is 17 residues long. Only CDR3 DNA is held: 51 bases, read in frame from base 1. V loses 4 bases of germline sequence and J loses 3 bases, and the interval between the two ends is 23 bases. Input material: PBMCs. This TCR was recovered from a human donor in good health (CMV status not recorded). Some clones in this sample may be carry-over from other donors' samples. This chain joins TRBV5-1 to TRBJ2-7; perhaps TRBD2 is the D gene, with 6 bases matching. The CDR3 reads CASSPHDGPGGIYEQYF. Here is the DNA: TGCGCCAGCAGCCCACACGACGGCCCCGGAGGGATCTACGAGCAGTACTTC.